There are many counts of the clone carrying this T cell receptor (beta chain). No antigen is known for it. This sample stems from a study of metastatic and nonmetastatic thyroid tumors. Study outcomes and limitations: Patients with malignant thyroid tumors reportedly had significantly higher TCR beta diversity than those with benign nodules, in blood and tumor.

Germline values: CDR1 SGHAT, CDR2 FQNNGV. The length of the CDR3 is 16 residues. V was trimmed by 2 bases and J by 3 bases, leaving 13 bases between them. TCRdb re-processed the PCR reads through MiXCR. Of more than 40,000 clones listed, under 4% are singletons. There were no patients who had received any treatment before thyroid surgery. The chain joins TRBV11-2 to TRBJ1-4; D ambiguous. The TCR comes from a female donor with papillary thyroid cancer or a benign thyroid nodule (not recorded which). Some clones in this sample may be carry-over from other donors' samples. Sequencing was carried out using blood. CDR3 DNA sequence: TGTGCCAGCAGCTTATGGGGTACTGCGGCTAATGAAAAACTGTTTTTT. This codes for CASSLWGTAANEKLFF.